This T cell receptor (beta chain) was recovered during a study of T-cell memory formation after mild COVID-19 listed by TCRdb under 2021. Looking at the study overall: Most TCR sequence clusters were specific to one of the two donors. T-cell clones expanding and contracting after mild COVID-19 in two donors were tracked by longitudinal TCRalpha and TCRbeta repertoire sequencing. Two young, previously healthy adult volunteers made up the cohort, one male and one female.

The instrument given in TCRdb is Illumina NovaSeq 6000. Using 5'RACE with constant-segment primers, TCRalpha and TCRbeta cDNA libraries were constructed, with sample barcodes and unique molecular identifiers added in the process. Trizol reagent was used to extract RNA from every sample. Amplification of the libraries took two PCR steps, and the second step added a second sample barcode plus Illumina TruSeq adapters. Sequencing of libraries was performed on an Illumina NovaSeq with 2 x 150 bp paired-end reads. Per the source publication's procedure: Reads were demultiplexed and collapsed into UMI-guided consensus sequences with migec v1.2.7. With mixcr v2.1.11, UMI consensuses were aligned to TRA and TRB V and J templates and assembled into clonotypes. Clonotypes were classified as expanded or contracted when called significant by both edgeR and NoisET, with noise models trained on biological replicates. For edgeR calls, the cutoffs were a false discovery rate-adjusted p below 0.01 and a log2 fold-change threshold of 1. PCA with hierarchical clustering of max-normalized trajectories of the 1000 most abundant clonotypes was used as exploratory dynamics analysis. The CD4 or CD8 phenotype of responding clones was assigned using the separately sequenced CD4+ and CD8+ repertoires. TCRdb reanalyzed the raw reads on its own, using fastp at Q25 for trimming and MiXCR for clone calling, and kept in-frame beta chains. A single entry per CDR3 protein holds the most common genes and DNA from its merged rows. The V and J calls were not made by the authors but by TCRdb's processing. The sample records 280,000 or so distinct CDR3 sequences, roughly 8.2% of which are singletons. Of the sample, around a fifth is held by the ten largest clones.

Ficoll-Paque density gradient centrifugation was the method used to isolate PBMCs. Here is what the overall study found, with its caveats: The detection of some responding clones in pre-infection memory suggests that pre-existing cross-reactive memory T cells joined the SARS-CoV-2 response. The study included only a couple of mild cases, and larger cohorts that include severe cases with pre-infection samples were judged to be necessary. The second-wave clones that peaked on day 37 were not confirmed to be SARS-CoV-2 specific. Contracting CD4+ clones were found mainly in CM and EM memory subsets, while CD8+ clones were enriched in EMRA. From day 15 to 85, contracting clones showed balanced CD4/CD8 phenotypes, whereas a second wave of clones that expanded from day 15 to 37 leaned towards CD4+.

The CDR3 starts with the cysteine, ends with the phenylalanine, and has 17 residues. Only the CDR3 portion is preserved as DNA: 51 bases, with reading frame beginning at the first base. Looking up the germline V gene yields CDR1 SGHRS and CDR2 YFSETQ. Ends trimmed: V by 0 bases, J by 4 bases; bases unmatched to a gene: 10. This clonotype was found a few times. It lacks a known antigen. No clone much larger than this one lies a single base away; base qualities are absent. Sequenced: PBMCs or a T cell subset sorted from them (not recorded which). This receptor chain uses TRBV5-1 and TRBJ2-3; 8 central bases correspond to TRBD2. The receptor was derived from a man younger than 35 who had mild COVID-19 (a few samples of this study predate the infection). The sample titles of this study are shuffled in the database, so cell type and time point are left out; the donor was told from shared clones. The CDR3 region: CASSLAGSSGSSDTQYF. In nucleotides, the sequence is TGCGCCAGCAGCTTGGCGGGGTCTAGCGGGTCTTCAGATACGCAGTATTTT.